This T cell receptor beta chain came from a study of a mutant IDH1 vaccine in newly diagnosed glioma. Study-wide context: Vaccines were begun 4-6 weeks after radiotherapy alone, or with temozolomide cycles.

Note on this clone: The antigen remains unidentified.

V lost 8 bases and J 0 bases, leaving 17 bases between the germline ends. Per the germline V gene, CDR1 is SQVTM and CDR2 is ANQGSEA. CDR3 length: 15 residues. The data were produced by immunoSEQ multiplex PCR, yet TCRdb's version contains in-frame clones alone and is incomplete. This sample has roughly 74,000 clones, with approximately 85% found just once. The time point here: week 23, last vaccination. Each dose delivered 300 ug of mutant IDH1 20-mer peptide subcutaneously with imiquimod. The gene calls are TRBV29-1 and TRBJ1-3; D might be TRBD1 (5 bases). Source: PBMCs, taken from a glioma patient whose treatment included an IDH1 peptide vaccine. The sequence came from a young man with glioma. Some clones in this sample may be carry-over from other donors' samples. The CDR3: CSPVGRGGSGNTIYF. CDR3 bases: TGCAGCCCCGTCGGACGGGGGGGCTCTGGAAACACCATATATTTT.